This record concerns one T cell receptor beta chain sequence. Its target is not known. The record originates from a study of PD-L1 blockade in urothelial cancer. Turning to the study itself: About 90% of the roughly 29 patients were men who had bladder-origin urothelial cancer.

CDR1 is SGHTA, CDR2 FQGNSA, per germline. V was clipped by 1 base and J by 5 bases; unmatched bases: 3. The CDR3 has 14 amino acids. Generated by immunoSEQ multiplex PCR, the TCRdb table keeps only in-frame clones and is missing some. The sample holds 55,000 to 85,000 clones, 80% to 85% seen once. Study results and caveats: At 3 weeks on treatment, tumor-associated clones expanded more with durable benefit.

Time point described: pretreatment peripheral blood. V and J are TRBV7-2 and TRBJ1-2; TRBD1 matches at 8 bases. The receptor's source is a woman in her seventies with urothelial cancer. Sequenced material: PBMCs, taken around atezolizumab (anti-PD-L1) treatment. The CDR3 DNA sequence: TGTGCCAGCAGCTTAGGGACAGGGTTATATGGCTACACCTTC. Translating it yields CASSLGTGLYGYTF.